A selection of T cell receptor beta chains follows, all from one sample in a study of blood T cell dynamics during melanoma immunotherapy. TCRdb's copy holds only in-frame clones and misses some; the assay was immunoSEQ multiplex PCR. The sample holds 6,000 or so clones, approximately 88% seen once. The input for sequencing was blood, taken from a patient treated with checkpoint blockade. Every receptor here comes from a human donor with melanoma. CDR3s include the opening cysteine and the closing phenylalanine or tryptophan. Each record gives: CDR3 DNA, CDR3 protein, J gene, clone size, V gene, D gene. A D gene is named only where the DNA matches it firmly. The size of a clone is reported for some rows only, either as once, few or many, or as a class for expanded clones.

cdr3_nt: TGTGCCAGCAGCTTGTTTGGGGAATCCACAGATACGCAGTATTTT
cdr3_aa: CASSLFGESTDTQYF
j_call: TRBJ2-3
clone_size: once
v_call: TRBV5-6
d_call: .

cdr3_nt: TGTGCCAGCAGCCAACACCCCGGGACAGGTATCTACGAGCAGTACTTC
cdr3_aa: CASSQHPGTGIYEQYF
j_call: TRBJ2-7
clone_size: .
v_call: TRBV21-1
d_call: .

cdr3_nt: TGTGCCAGCGACAGGGAGGATGAAAAACTGTTTTTT
cdr3_aa: CASDREDEKLFF
j_call: TRBJ1-4
clone_size: few
v_call: TRBV2
d_call: TRBD1

cdr3_nt: TGTGCCAGCAGTCAGGGCTATGGCTACACCTTC
cdr3_aa: CASSQGYGYTF
j_call: TRBJ1-2
clone_size: .
v_call: TRBV28
d_call: .

cdr3_nt: TGTGCCAGCAGCTACGAGGGAGGAGCTAATGAAAAACTGTTTTTT
cdr3_aa: CASSYEGGANEKLFF
j_call: TRBJ1-4
clone_size: .
v_call: TRBV5-4
d_call: .

cdr3_nt: TGTGCCAGTAGTACCGCGGGGACAGGGGGGAACACTGAAGCTTTCTTT
cdr3_aa: CASSTAGTGGNTEAFF
j_call: TRBJ1-1
clone_size: .
v_call: TRBV19
d_call: TRBD1

cdr3_nt: TGTGCCAGCAGCCCCCCCGGAGGCGAAAGTAACTATGGCTACACCTTC
cdr3_aa: CASSPPGGESNYGYTF
j_call: TRBJ1-2
clone_size: once
v_call: TRBV4-2
d_call: .

cdr3_nt: TGTGCCAGCAGCCTGACCCCGACAGCAACTAATGAAAAACTGTTTTTT
cdr3_aa: CASSLTPTATNEKLFF
j_call: TRBJ1-4
clone_size: .
v_call: TRBV5-5
d_call: .

cdr3_nt: TGTGCCAGCAGCCGCGGGACAGGGTTACCTTTACTCTCCTACAATGAGCAGTTCTTC
cdr3_aa: CASSRGTGLPLLSYNEQFF
j_call: TRBJ2-1
clone_size: .
v_call: TRBV11-2
d_call: TRBD1

cdr3_nt: TGTGCCAGCAGTCTTGATTACAGGGGGGGCTACTCTGAAGCTTTCTTT
cdr3_aa: CASSLDYRGGYSEAFF
j_call: TRBJ1-1
clone_size: .
v_call: TRBV5-6
d_call: TRBD1

cdr3_nt: TGTGCCAGCAGCTCACTGAGCGTCAGATTCACAGATACGCAGTATTTT
cdr3_aa: CASSSLSVRFTDTQYF
j_call: TRBJ2-3
clone_size: .
v_call: TRBV7-2
d_call: .

cdr3_nt: TGCAGCGTCTTGGGCTTTCTGAACACTGAAGCTTTCTTT
cdr3_aa: CSVLGFLNTEAFF
j_call: TRBJ1-1
clone_size: .
v_call: TRBV29-1
d_call: .

cdr3_nt: TGCAGCGTTAAACAGAACTCTGGGGCCAACGTCCTGACTTTC
cdr3_aa: CSVKQNSGANVLTF
j_call: TRBJ2-6
clone_size: .
v_call: TRBV29-1
d_call: .

cdr3_nt: TGTGCCAGCAGCTTAGGAGTCGCTTCACCCCTCCACTTT
cdr3_aa: CASSLGVASPLHF
j_call: TRBJ1-6
clone_size: .
v_call: TRBV7-3
d_call: .

cdr3_nt: TGCGCCAGCAGCCAAGACCTGTCTAGACTAGTCCCCGAGCAGTACTTC
cdr3_aa: CASSQDLSRLVPEQYF
j_call: TRBJ2-7
clone_size: .
v_call: TRBV4-1
d_call: .

cdr3_nt: TGTGCCAGCAGCTTAGATAGGGTGAACACCGGGGAGCTGTTTTTT
cdr3_aa: CASSLDRVNTGELFF
j_call: TRBJ2-2
clone_size: .
v_call: TRBV7-8
d_call: .

cdr3_nt: TGTGCCACCAGCAGAGCTGATCCGACTAGCGGGGGAGCAGATACGCAGTATTTT
cdr3_aa: CATSRADPTSGGADTQYF
j_call: TRBJ2-3
clone_size: .
v_call: TRBV15
d_call: TRBD2

cdr3_nt: TGTGCCTGGGACGGTAGGGGGAATGAGCAGTTCTTC
cdr3_aa: CAWDGRGNEQFF
j_call: TRBJ2-1
clone_size: once
v_call: TRBV30
d_call: .

cdr3_nt: TGCGCCAGCAGCCAGGCCCTTGGGGGAAGCAATCAGCCCCAGCATTTT
cdr3_aa: CASSQALGGSNQPQHF
j_call: TRBJ1-5
clone_size: .
v_call: TRBV4-1
d_call: .

cdr3_nt: TGTGCCAGCAGCTTAGGGGGACCGCGGGCTTACGAGCAGTACTTC
cdr3_aa: CASSLGGPRAYEQYF
j_call: TRBJ2-7
clone_size: .
v_call: TRBV13
d_call: .

cdr3_nt: TGCGCCAGCAGCTTGGGGGTATCGGCGTCCCCCTATGGCTACACCTTC
cdr3_aa: CASSLGVSASPYGYTF
j_call: TRBJ1-2
clone_size: few
v_call: TRBV5-1
d_call: .

cdr3_nt: TGTGCCAGCAGCCTAACTAGCGGAGTCACAGATACGCAGTATTTT
cdr3_aa: CASSLTSGVTDTQYF
j_call: TRBJ2-3
clone_size: .
v_call: TRBV28
d_call: TRBD2

cdr3_nt: TGCGCCAGCAGCGGGGGGGCGATCACCGGGGAGCTGTTTTTT
cdr3_aa: CASSGGAITGELFF
j_call: TRBJ2-2
clone_size: once
v_call: TRBV10-1
d_call: TRBD2

cdr3_nt: TGCGCCAGCAGCCAAGATCTGTTGGGGGGGAACTACAATGAGCAGTTCTTC
cdr3_aa: CASSQDLLGGNYNEQFF
j_call: TRBJ2-1
clone_size: .
v_call: TRBV4-1
d_call: TRBD2

cdr3_nt: TGTGCCAGCACTACCCGGGCGAGGGGGGAGCAGTACTTC
cdr3_aa: CASTTRARGEQYF
j_call: TRBJ2-7
clone_size: .
v_call: TRBV6-6
d_call: .

cdr3_nt: TGTGCCAGCAGCCGGCCCCTTGGGGGGATGAACACTGAAGCTTTCTTT
cdr3_aa: CASSRPLGGMNTEAFF
j_call: TRBJ1-1
clone_size: .
v_call: TRBV28
d_call: .

cdr3_nt: TGCGCCAGCAGCTTGGACAGTACCACAGATACGCAGTATTTT
cdr3_aa: CASSLDSTTDTQYF
j_call: TRBJ2-3
clone_size: .
v_call: TRBV5-1
d_call: .